The rows below give T cell receptor beta chains drawn from one sample of a study of cytotoxic CD8 clonotypes in ibrutinib-treated CLL. TCRdb keeps only in-frame clones here, not all; method: immunoSEQ multiplex PCR. Counted here are hundreds of thousands of clones, 67% occurring once; the ten biggest clones make up around 6.3%. The sequenced sample was PBMCs, obtained after 36 months of ibrutinib treatment. These receptors were taken from a human donor with chronic lymphocytic leukemia. Both conserved end residues are part of each CDR3. The D gene is left open where the match is weak. The size of a clone is reported for some rows only, either as once, few or many, or as a class for expanded clones.

d_call	clone_size	v_call	j_call	cdr3_nt	cdr3_aa
-	-	TRBV28	TRBJ2-6	TGTGCCAGCAGTTTAAGATCTGGGGCCAACGTCCTGACTTTC	CASSLRSGANVLTF
-	few	TRBV7-3	TRBJ1-5	TGTGCCAGCAGCTCCCCTCCCTATCAGCCCCAGCATTTT	CASSSPPYQPQHF
-	-	TRBV29-1	TRBJ2-7	TGCAGCGTTTTCGGGGGGCCCTTGTCCTACGAGCAGTACTTC	CSVFGGPLSYEQYF
TRBD2	-	TRBV7-9	TRBJ2-7	TGTGCCAGCAGCCCTAAAGGAGGGACTAGCGGCTACGAGCAGTACTTC	CASSPKGGTSGYEQYF
-	-	TRBV5-1	TRBJ2-6	TGCGCCAGCAGCCGGTCGGTTTATAACGGGCCTAAATCTGGGGCCAACGTCCTGACTTTC	CASSRSVYNGPKSGANVLTF
-	-	TRBV28	TRBJ2-4	TGTGCCAGCAGCACCAGAAAGGGCAAAAACATTCAGTACTTC	CASSTRKGKNIQYF
-	-	TRBV2	TRBJ2-7	TGTGCCAGCAGTACCGTCTACGAGCAGTACTTC	CASSTVYEQYF
TRBD1	-	TRBV15	TRBJ2-7	TGTGCCACCAGCAGAGATCGGGACAGGGGTTCCTACGAGCAGTACTTC	CATSRDRDRGSYEQYF
-	-	TRBV18	TRBJ1-6	TGTGCCAGCTCACCACGTTCGAGACAAGTCAATTCACCCCTCCACTTT	CASSPRSRQVNSPLHF
-	few	TRBV28	TRBJ2-3	TGTGCCAGCAGAGAAGTCGCAAAGGGGGATACGCAGTATTTT	CASREVAKGDTQYF
-	few	TRBV7-9	TRBJ1-5	TGTGCCAGCAGCTCCACGGGGCAGCCCCAGCATTTT	CASSSTGQPQHF
-	-	TRBV4-1	TRBJ2-7	TGCGCCAGCAGCCAAGAGGGCGGGGGCCGGCCGATCGAGCAGTACTTC	CASSQEGGGRPIEQYF
TRBD2	-	TRBV25-1	TRBJ2-5	TGTGCCAGCAGTGATCGCCCTACTAGCGGGGGGTACCAAGAGACCCAGTACTTC	CASSDRPTSGGYQETQYF
TRBD1	-	TRBV9	TRBJ2-5	TGTGCCAGCAGCCCCCCCAGGGGGCAGGAGACCCAGTACTTC	CASSPPRGQETQYF